This is a list of T cell receptor beta chains from one sample in a study of shared clonotypes between healthy human individuals. Clones were sequenced by immunoSEQ multiplex PCR, and TCRdb holds only the in-frame ones, with some missing. The table lists some 2,500,000 clones, less than 95% of them singletons, with around 0.4% in the top ten. Sequencing was performed on naive CD4+ T cells from PBMCs. The receptors here all came from a man between 18 and 35 years old in good health. Some clones in this sample may be carry-over from other donors' samples. CDR3s include the opening cysteine and the closing phenylalanine or tryptophan. A D gene is named only where the DNA matches it firmly. The size entry is marked missing in some rows and otherwise reads once, few, many or a size class.

TRBJ2-7	14	TRBD2	NA	TRBV5-1	CASSPTGGPYEQYF	TGCGCCAGCAGCCCGACGGGAGGTCCTTACGAGCAGTACTTC
TRBJ2-3	16	NA	NA	TRBV13	CASSSLVTSSTDTQYF	TGTGCCAGCAGCTCCCTTGTGACTTCTAGCACAGATACGCAGTATTTT
TRBJ1-5	18	NA	once	TRBV28	CASSKRLAPGSGNQPQHF	TGTGCCAGCAGTAAAAGGCTGGCCCCGGGTTCTGGCAATCAGCCCCAGCATTTT
TRBJ2-7	15	NA	once	TRBV5-4	CASSLGRRGQYEQYF	TGTGCCAGCAGCTTGGGCAGGCGGGGGCAATACGAGCAGTACTTC
TRBJ2-1	17	TRBD2	NA	TRBV11-2	CASSLDPRTSGYNEQFF	TGTGCCAGCAGCTTAGATCCCAGGACTAGCGGATACAATGAGCAGTTCTTC
TRBJ2-5	17	NA	NA	TRBV15	CATGRDRSPLTQETQYF	TGTGCCACCGGCCGGGATCGGTCACCCCTCACCCAAGAGACCCAGTACTTC
TRBJ2-2	15	NA	NA	TRBV27	CASSRWPLYTGELFF	TGTGCCAGCTCCAGGTGGCCGCTGTACACCGGGGAGCTGTTTTTT
TRBJ1-2	15	NA	NA	TRBV28	CASDSPARMHYGYTF	TGTGCCAGCGACTCCCCGGCCAGGATGCACTATGGCTACACCTTC
TRBJ2-2	15	NA	once	TRBV9	CASSAQRSNTGELFF	TGTGCCAGCAGCGCTCAGAGATCGAACACCGGGGAGCTGTTTTTT
TRBJ1-1	13	NA	NA	TRBV25-1	CASSTLMNTEAFF	TGTGCCAGCTCGACCCTCATGAACACTGAAGCTTTCTTT
TRBJ2-5	13	NA	NA	TRBV5-4	CASSLALKETQYF	TGTGCCAGCAGCTTGGCTCTAAAAGAGACCCAGTACTTC
TRBJ1-2	15	TRBD1	NA	TRBV7-9	CASTRDSPGIGGYTF	TGTGCCAGCACCAGGGACAGTCCGGGAATAGGAGGCTACACCTTC
TRBJ2-1	11	NA	NA	TRBV20-1	CSANDGPTQFF	TGCAGTGCGAACGATGGACCGACGCAGTTCTTC
TRBJ2-6	17	NA	NA	TRBV4-1	CASSQGNRAPGANVLTF	TGCGCCAGCAGCCAAGGTAACAGGGCGCCTGGGGCCAACGTCCTGACTTTC
TRBJ2-5	12	NA	NA	TRBV5-1	CASSLGQETQYF	TGCGCCAGCAGCTTGGGGCAGGAGACCCAGTACTTC
TRBJ1-4	16	NA	NA	TRBV13	CASSLRAGYGNEKLFF	TGTGCCAGCAGCTTACGAGCAGGCTACGGTAATGAAAAACTGTTTTTT
TRBJ2-7	13	NA	NA	TRBV27	CASSFLPTHEQYF	TGTGCCAGCAGTTTTTTGCCCACCCACGAGCAGTACTTC
TRBJ1-5	13	NA	NA	TRBV6-5	CASSKDGNQPQHF	TGTGCCAGCAGCAAGGACGGAAATCAGCCCCAGCATTTT
TRBJ2-3	14	TRBD2	NA	TRBV5-6	CASSRSGRPDTQYF	TGTGCCAGCAGCCGGAGCGGGAGGCCAGATACGCAGTATTTT
TRBJ1-5	16	NA	NA	TRBV19	CASSIFGGPGNQPQHF	TGTGCCAGTAGTATCTTTGGGGGTCCTGGCAATCAGCCCCAGCATTTT
TRBJ1-2	15	NA	NA	TRBV6-5	CASSSSMTGVNGYTF	NA
TRBJ2-7	13	TRBD1	NA	TRBV10-3	CAISGQGTYEQYF	TGTGCCATCAGTGGACAGGGTACCTACGAGCAGTACTTC
TRBJ2-7	16	NA	NA	TRBV27	CASTTRPGGSSYEQYF	TGTGCCAGCACCACCCGGCCGGGCGGCAGCTCCTACGAGCAGTACTTC
TRBJ2-7	13	TRBD2	NA	TRBV5-4	CASSFSGTYEQYF	TGTGCCAGCAGCTTCAGCGGGACCTACGAGCAGTACTTC
TRBJ1-4	13	NA	NA	TRBV6-5	CASSRLPNREPFF	TGTGCCAGCAGCCGACTCCCTAACAGGGAGCCGTTTTTT
TRBJ1-1	15	NA	NA	TRBV7-9	CASSWGLDRGTEAFF	TGTGCCAGCAGCTGGGGGCTCGATCGGGGCACTGAAGCTTTCTTT
TRBJ1-2	15	NA	once	TRBV4-2	CASSQEVRPRDGYTF	TGTGCCAGCAGCCAAGAGGTCAGGCCTCGGGATGGCTACACCTTC
TRBJ2-2	14	NA	NA	TRBV12-5	CASGPGLITGELFF	TGTGCTAGTGGACCCGGGCTGATAACCGGGGAGCTGTTTTTT
TRBJ2-5	12	NA	NA	TRBV30	CAWDEAAETQYF	TGTGCCTGGGACGAAGCGGCGGAGACCCAGTACTTC
TRBJ2-5	16	NA	once	TRBV6-7	CASSYSKTGYTETQYF	TGTGCCAGCAGTTACTCGAAGACAGGCTACACGGAGACCCAGTACTTC
TRBJ2-7	14	TRBD1	once	TRBV28	CASLGRTGAYEQYF	TGTGCCAGCCTAGGAAGGACAGGGGCGTACGAGCAGTACTTC
TRBJ1-2	14	TRBD1	NA	TRBV5-1	CASSLRTGGEGYTF	TGCGCCAGCAGCTTGCGGACAGGGGGAGAAGGCTACACCTTC
TRBJ2-5	16	NA	NA	TRBV27	CASSSHRIPLGETQYF	TGTGCCAGCAGCTCGCACAGGATTCCCCTTGGGGAGACCCAGTACTTC
TRBJ2-1	11	NA	NA	TRBV20-1	CSYVILGEQFF	TGCAGCTACGTAATACTCGGAGAGCAGTTCTTC
TRBJ1-4	14	TRBD1	NA	TRBV28	CASVQSGGDEKLFF	TGTGCCAGCGTACAATCAGGGGGGGATGAAAAACTGTTTTTT
TRBJ2-5	17	TRBD2	NA	TRBV7-2	CASSPLSTAGGIETQYF	TGTGCCAGCAGCCCACTATCTACGGCGGGGGGTATAGAGACCCAGTACTTC
TRBJ1-5	14	NA	NA	TRBV7-6	CASSSAGATEPQHF	TGTGCCAGCAGCTCCGCTGGCGCGACTGAGCCCCAGCATTTT
TRBJ1-1	11	NA	NA	TRBV10-3	CAIFDNTEAFF	TGTGCCATCTTTGACAACACTGAAGCTTTCTTT
TRBJ2-1	16	TRBD2	once	TRBV5-1	CASSLGGTSGRIEQFF	TGCGCCAGCAGCTTGGGCGGGACTAGCGGGCGGATTGAGCAGTTCTTC
TRBJ2-3	20	TRBD2	NA	TRBV4-1	CASSQAPTSGRLRGTDTQYF	TGCGCCAGCAGCCAGGCCCCGACTAGCGGGAGGTTGCGGGGCACAGATACGCAGTATTTT
TRBJ2-2	16	TRBD2	once	TRBV4-1	CASAPGLAMNTGELFF	TGCGCCAGCGCGCCGGGACTAGCGATGAACACCGGGGAGCTGTTTTTT
TRBJ2-7	13	NA	NA	TRBV7-9	CASSPGTPFGQYF	TGCGCCAGCAGCCCCGGGACCCCGTTCGGGCAGTACTTC
TRBJ2-3	14	NA	NA	TRBV29-1	CSVGSSARTDTQYF	TGCAGCGTTGGATCTAGCGCTCGCACAGATACGCAGTATTTT
TRBJ2-3	13	NA	NA	TRBV25-1	CASSEGASDTQYF	TGTGCCAGCAGTGAGGGGGCTAGCGATACGCAGTATTTT
TRBJ1-1	15	NA	NA	TRBV27	CASSRWANLNTEAFF	TGTGCCAGCAGTCGGTGGGCTAATTTGAACACTGAAGCTTTCTTT
TRBJ1-3	16	NA	NA	TRBV7-2	CASSQLTGNSGNTIYF	TGTGCCAGCAGCCAATTGACAGGAAACTCTGGAAACACCATATATTTT
TRBJ2-5	13	NA	NA	TRBV7-7	CASSASRKETQYF	TGTGCCAGCAGCGCCTCGAGGAAGGAGACCCAGTACTTC
TRBJ2-3	15	NA	NA	TRBV28	CASSLRGLGTDTQYF	TGTGCCAGCAGCTTAAGGGGGTTGGGCACAGATACGCAGTATTTT
TRBJ1-5	16	TRBD1	NA	TRBV30	CAWSVKPRGEDQPQHF	TGTGCCTGGAGTGTAAAGCCCAGGGGGGAAGATCAGCCCCAGCATTTT
TRBJ1-3	17	TRBD1	NA	TRBV28	CASRTEQGMGAGNTIYF	TGTGCCAGCAGAACTGAACAGGGGATGGGAGCTGGAAACACCATATATTTT
TRBJ2-7	15	NA	NA	TRBV5-1	CASSWGTGNPYEQYF	TGCGCCAGCAGCTGGGGGACGGGGAATCCCTACGAGCAGTACTTC
TRBJ2-1	15	NA	NA	TRBV7-9	CASSPGGGAYNEQFF	TGTGCCAGCAGCCCCGGTGGCGGGGCCTACAATGAGCAGTTCTTC
TRBJ2-7	14	TRBD1	NA	TRBV5-1	CASSRGTGVYEQYF	TGCGCCAGCAGTCGAGGGACAGGGGTCTACGAGCAGTACTTC
TRBJ2-3	14	TRBD2	NA	TRBV29-1	CSVSLSGGGDTQYF	TGCAGCGTTTCTCTTAGCGGGGGTGGAGATACGCAGTATTTT
TRBJ1-2	14	NA	once	TRBV9	CASSVEGGDYGYTF	TGTGCCAGCAGCGTAGAGGGGGGCGACTATGGCTACACCTTC
TRBJ1-5	15	TRBD1	NA	TRBV6-1	CASSEVDRGNQPQHF	TGTGCCAGCAGTGAAGTGGACAGGGGGAATCAGCCCCAGCATTTT
TRBJ2-7	17	TRBD1	NA	TRBV19	CASSILRHPTGSYEQYF	TGTGCCAGTAGTATCCTCCGGCATCCGACAGGGTCCTACGAGCAGTACTTC